These 25 T cell receptor beta chains were all obtained from the same sample, sequenced in a study of CD8 T cells in Susac syndrome. The RNA input was about 0.45 to 1 ug, and it was reverse transcribed with random hexamers. TCRdb reprocessed the immunoSEQ multiplex PCR reads with MiXCR, giving one entry per CDR3 protein. The repertoire includes approximately 150,000 distinct CDR3 sequences, roughly 76% of them detected once, and roughly 0.5% sits in the top ten. The sample consisted of CD8+ T cells from PBMCs. These receptors were collected from a human donor with multiple sclerosis.

The chain has TRBV11-2 and TRBJ2-1, with D maybe TRBD2 (5 bases). V shed 8 bases and J shed 3 bases, with 14 bases lying between them. The CDR3 loop spans 14 amino acids. The germline CDR1 and CDR2 sequences are SGHAT and FQNNGV. CDR3 bases: TGTGCCAGCTTGGCGGGTCCTCTCTACAATGAGCAGTTCTTC. Translated: CASLAGPLYNEQFF.

This clonotype was counted once. This chain joins TRBV7-2 and TRBJ1-1, with a possible D match to TRBD1 (5 bases). The V gene lost 8 bases and the J gene lost 0 bases, with 22 bases spanning the gap. Germline CDR1 and CDR2: SGHTA and FQGNSA. This CDR3 is 17 amino acids long. The CDR3 DNA reads as TGTGCCAGCCACGCCGGGGCTCGGATTGGAATGAACACTGAAGCTTTCTTT. As protein: CASHAGARIGMNTEAFF.

This clonotype was observed a single time. The V and J genes are TRBV20-1 and TRBJ2-7, with 7 bases identical to TRBD1. The V gene end was trimmed by 6 bases and the J gene end by 4 bases; junction bases not matched to a gene: 9. This CDR3 region has 13 residues. The V gene's germline CDR1 is DFQATT and CDR2 SNEGSKA (reference sequence). The CDR3 loop reads CSAGGDRVYEQYF. As DNA, the CDR3 is TGCAGTGCCGGAGGAGACAGGGTTTACGAGCAGTACTTC.

The chain combines TRBV7-8 with TRBJ1-2; 9 positions agree with TRBD1. The CDR3 is 16 amino acids. V lost 5 bases and J lost 4; bases outside the gene matches: 11. From germline, CDR1 is SGHVS and CDR2 FQNEAQ. The DNA for the CDR3 is TGTGCCAGCAGCAACCCCCGGGACAGGGTGTTCTATGGCTACACCTTC. It encodes CASSNPRDRVFYGYTF.

This chain joins TRBV10-3 and TRBJ1-3; no clear D gene. Germline lookup yields CDR1 ENHRY and CDR2 SYGVKD. V was trimmed by 6 bases and J by 0 bases, leaving 9 bases between them. There are 14 residues in the CDR3. The CDR3 loop is CAISPEDSGNTIYF. The CDR3 region has the DNA TGTGCCATCAGCCCGGAGGACTCTGGAAACACCATATATTTT.

The chain links TRBV7-6 to TRBJ1-1, with D uncertain. The CDR3 has 15 residues. Trimming pared 5 bases from V and 1 base from J, leaving 14 bases between. Per germline, CDR1 SGHVS and CDR2 FNYEAQ. The CDR3 region is CASSRRWGKNTEAFF. The CDR3 nucleotides read TGTGCCAGCAGCCGTCGGTGGGGAAAGAACACTGAAGCTTTCTTT.

The chain uses TRBV7-9 and TRBJ1-4, with D unresolved. This CDR3 spans 16 amino acids. Germline V gene sequence: CDR1 SEHNR, CDR2 FQNEAQ (reference sequence). Deletions cut 4 bases from V and 0 bases from J, with 12 bases between. The CDR3 region is CASSSPVSATNEKLFF. CDR3 DNA sequence: TGTGCCAGCAGCTCCCCTGTTTCCGCAACTAATGAAAAACTGTTTTTT.

The chain recombines TRBV11-2 with TRBJ1-1; D uncertain. This CDR3 has 16 amino acids. Per germline, CDR1 SGHAT and CDR2 FQNNGV. Trimming removed 1 base from V and 0 bases from J, with 12 bases in between. CDR3 amino acids: CASSLGEEFMNTEAFF. In DNA, the CDR3 is TGTGCCAGCAGCTTAGGTGAGGAATTCATGAACACTGAAGCTTTCTTT.

In its sample, this clonotype was seen once. V and J are TRBV12-3 or TRBV12-4 and TRBJ1-1, with D perhaps matching TRBD1 (5 bases). V gave up 5 bases and J gave up 0 bases, with 22 bases separating them. The CDR3 consists of 18 residues. DNA of the CDR3: TGTGCCAGCAGTAATATGATGGGCCCCTGGGGGGTGAACACTGAAGCTTTCTTT. Translation: CASSNMMGPWGVNTEAFF.

The table lists this clonotype with a few counts. The CDR3 coding sequence is TGTGCCAGCAGTTACTCTAGTAGCTACGAGCAGTACGTC. Residues: CASSYSSSYEQYV. The rearrangement links TRBV6-2 or TRBV6-3 to TRBJ2-7; D remains unclear. CDR3 length equals 13 residues. The germline CDR1 and CDR2 sequences are MNHEY and SVGEGT. V dropped 0 bases and J dropped 3 bases, with 6 bases sitting between them.

The CDR3 protein is CASSPLRAGTGGKNIQYF. The CDR3 nucleotides are TGTGCCAGCAGCCCTCTTAGGGCCGGGACTGGGGGCAAAAACATTCAGTACTTC. This sequence joins TRBV7-2 and TRBJ2-4, with D possibly being TRBD2 (6 bases). V was pared by 5 bases and J by 3 bases, with 23 bases between. Per the germline V gene, CDR1 is SGHTA and CDR2 is FQGNSA. The CDR3 loop spans 18 amino acids.

V usage is TRBV7-6 and J usage is TRBJ2-3; D not resolved. V was trimmed by 0 bases and J by 2 bases, leaving 9 bases between them. CDR3 length: 15 amino acids. Germline V lookup: CDR1 SGHVS, CDR2 FNYEAQ. The CDR3 reads CASSLAPATTDTQYF. The CDR3 coding sequence is TGTGCCAGCAGCTTAGCTCCAGCTACCACAGATACGCAGTATTTT. The full variable domain, with the rest looked up from reference TRBV7-6 and TRBJ2-3, is GAGVSQSPRYKVTKRGQDVALRCDPISGHVSLYWYRQALGQGPEFLTYFNYEAQQDKSGLPNDRFSAERPEGSISTLTIQRTEQRDSAMYRCASSLAPATTDTQYFGPGTRLTVL.

This chain uses TRBV2 with TRBJ2-5; possible D gene TRBD2, 6 bases. Germline loops: CDR1 SNHLY, CDR2 FYNNEI. Deletions cut 8 bases from V and 2 bases from J, with 12 bases between. CDR3 length: 13 amino acids. CDR3 sequence (DNA): TGTGCCAGCTCCTCGGGGGTACAAGAGACCCAGTACTTC. It translates to CASSSGVQETQYF.

The chain uses TRBV9 and TRBJ2-7; no firm D call. Germline V gene lookup returns CDR1 SGDLS and CDR2 YYNGEE. Trimming cost V 1 base and J 2 bases, with 13 bases left between them. The CDR3 runs to 15 residues. CDR3 amino acids: CASSVIGLRPYEQYV. CDR3 coding DNA: TGTGCCAGCAGCGTAATAGGGTTACGCCCCTACGAGCAGTACGTC.

The V gene is TRBV6-2 or TRBV6-3, the J gene TRBJ1-2; D not resolved. The CDR3 runs to 15 residues. CDR1 and CDR2 (germline): MNHEY, SVGEGT. V was clipped by 6 bases and J by 4 bases, with 18 bases between them. The CDR3: CASSPTPVQRYGYTF. DNA for the CDR3: TGTGCCAGCAGCCCGACTCCAGTACAACGCTATGGCTACACCTTC.

The chain joins TRBV12-3 or TRBV12-4 to TRBJ1-5, with D tentatively TRBD1 (5 bases). This CDR3 has 15 amino acids. V was shortened by 3 bases and J by 6 bases, with 15 bases between the two germline ends. CDR3 residues: CASSFGGDLVQPQHF. The CDR3 DNA follows: TGTGCCAGCAGTTTTGGAGGGGATTTGGTTCAGCCCCAGCATTTT.

The chain recombines TRBV6-5 with TRBJ2-1; 7 bases align to TRBD1. V shed 2 bases, J shed 6 bases, and the junction held 7 bases outside the gene matches. Germline V gene sequence: CDR1 MNHEY, CDR2 SVGAGI. The CDR3 extends over 15 amino acids. The CDR3 sequence: CASSYTGAGGNEQFF. The DNA of the CDR3 is TGTGCCAGCAGTTACACTGGGGCAGGGGGCAATGAGCAGTTCTTC.

The chain is built from TRBV10-3 and TRBJ2-2; D might be TRBD1 (5 bases). Trimming removed 6 bases at V and 7 bases at J, with 9 bases between. The germline V gene has CDR1 ENHRY and CDR2 SYGVKD. The CDR3 is 12 residues long. DNA for the CDR3: TGTGCCATCAGAGAAGGGGACGGGGAGCTGTTTTTT. The encoded protein is CAIREGDGELFF.

The J gene is TRBJ1-5, the V gene TRBV10-3; TRBD1 matches at 9 bases. J was trimmed by 4 bases and V by 7 bases; bases with no gene match: 5. This CDR3 spans 14 amino acids. Germline-derived CDR1 and CDR2 are ENHRY and SYGVKD. In nucleotides, the CDR3 is TGTGCCATCACGTCGGGACAGGGTAATCAGCCCCAGCATTTT. Protein product: CAITSGQGNQPQHF.

The V and J genes are TRBV5-5 and TRBJ1-5, with no clear D. V was trimmed by 2 bases and J by 3 bases, leaving 6 bases between them. The CDR3 spans 13 residues. The germline V gene has CDR1 SGHKS and CDR2 YYEKEE (reference sequence). DNA for the CDR3: TGTGCCAGCAGCTTACAGATCAATCAGCCCCAGCATTTT. As protein: CASSLQINQPQHF.

The CDR3 loop is CASSQDLGSSYEQYV. The DNA for the CDR3 is TGCGCCAGCAGCCAAGACCTTGGATCATCCTACGAGCAGTACGTC. The chain uses TRBV4-1 and TRBJ2-7; D gene ambiguous. This CDR3 is built from 15 residues. Germline V gives CDR1 MGHRA, CDR2 YSYEKL. V dropped 0 bases and J dropped 1 base, with 10 bases sitting between them.

The J gene is TRBJ1-2, the V gene TRBV19; the D gene is possibly TRBD1 (6 bases). V lost 3 bases and J 8 bases, leaving 13 bases between the germline ends. The CDR3 sequence is 13 residues long. Germline-derived CDR1 and CDR2 are LNHDA and SQIVND (reference sequence). CDR3 coding DNA: TGTGCCAGTAGTATTCACAGGGCCGAAGGCTACACCTTC. Translation gives CASSIHRAEGYTF.

The rearrangement links TRBV7-9 to TRBJ1-2; TRBD1 agrees at 10 bases. This CDR3 has 12 residues. Germline V gene lookup returns CDR1 SEHNR and CDR2 FQNEAQ (reference sequence). The ends lost 10 bases at V and 5 bases at J; junction bases unmatched: 4. The CDR3 region has the DNA TGTGCCACCTCGGGACAGGGGTATGGCTACACCTTC. Translated: CATSGQGYGYTF.

The chain recombines TRBV6-1 with TRBJ2-3; 7 bases line up with TRBD1. Germline CDR1 reads MNHNS; CDR2 reads SASEGT. The CDR3 is 14 residues long. J gave up 0 bases and V 6 bases, and 3 bases lay outside the gene matches. This CDR3 reads CASRRDSSTDTQYF. In DNA form, the CDR3 reads TGTGCCAGCAGACGGGACAGTAGCACAGATACGCAGTATTTT.

CDR3 region: CSVLGDPSYEQYF. CDR3 sequence (DNA): TGCAGCGTTCTAGGTGACCCTTCCTACGAGCAGTACTTC. The V call is TRBV29-1, the J call TRBJ2-7; no definite D call. Germline CDR1 reads SQVTM; CDR2 reads ANQGSEA. The CDR3 runs 13 residues. V shed 5 bases and J shed 1 base, with 12 bases lying between them.